This T cell receptor beta chain was recorded in a study of T cell responses to AZD1222 COVID-19 vaccine. Study-level results: Repertoires were obtained only post-peak T cell response. Spike was spanned by vaccine-associated CD4 TCRs, which were dominant at 160-218 and 743-854. Reports indicate that nearly half of spike-specific TCRs are directed at unmutated variant regions. White British ancestry dominated among donors, who included more females, and clonal diversity was possibly underestimated.

Remarks on this clone: Antigen: not known.

The CDR3 is made up of 16 amino acids. Germline V gene lookup returns CDR1 SNHLY and CDR2 FYNNEI. Here immunoSEQ multiplex PCR was the method, and the copy in TCRdb shows in-frame clones only, minus some. The profile covers about 170,000 clones, with around 91% appearing a single time and about 6.9% taken by the ten largest. The V call is TRBV2, the J call TRBJ2-3; no reliable D call. The clonotype originates from an adult in good health. The sample consisted of peripheral blood, taken on day 0 of AZD1222 vaccination. This CDR3 reads CAWGNSIQGSTDTQYF. The CDR3 DNA sequence: TGTGCTTGGGGAAACAGCATCCAAGGGAGCACAGATACGCAGTATTTT.